This T cell receptor (beta chain) was sequenced in a study of PD-L1 blockade in urothelial cancer. Study-level information: Earlier, patients had received 0 to 3 chemotherapy regimens. Blood was subjected to analysis at 3 weeks (second dose) and 6 weeks following treatment start.

The V and J ends lost 8 bases and 6 bases, in that order; junction bases with no gene match: 10. The germline CDR1 and CDR2 sequences are SGHRS and YFSETQ. CDR3 size: 13 residues. Produced via immunoSEQ multiplex PCR; TCRdb's table is partial and in-frame only. The sample holds about 76,000 clones; around 93% are singletons and the top ten take about 0.91%. The time point is: peripheral blood 6 weeks after treatment start. The patients' disease, urothelial carcinoma, was locally advanced or metastatic. The sequence was collected from a woman older than 75 with urothelial cancer. The genes are TRBV5-1 and TRBJ1-2; TRBD1 matches 7 bases. The specimen was PBMCs, collected around atezolizumab (anti-PD-L1) treatment. CDR3 DNA sequence: TGCGCCAGTTCCCCAGAGGGGGCTAATGGCTACACCTTC. Residues: CASSPEGANGYTF.